The next 7 T cell receptor beta chains were all read from a single sample in a study of blood T cell repertoires in COVID-19. Assay: immunoSEQ multiplex PCR; the TCRdb copy retains only in-frame clones and omits some. The sample yields about 400,000 clones, about 88% seen once. The sample taken for sequencing was peripheral blood. The source of these receptors is a woman in her sixties with COVID-19, enrolled during active disease.

The chain combines TRBV5-5 with TRBJ1-2; tentatively, D is TRBD1 (6 bases). V was trimmed by 4 bases and J by 4 bases, leaving 8 bases between them. Germline loops: CDR1 SGHKS, CDR2 YYEKEE (reference sequence). The CDR3 runs to 12 residues. The CDR3 is CASSPGAYGYTF. The CDR3 DNA sequence: TGTGCCAGCAGCCCAGGGGCCTATGGCTACACCTTC.

The CDR3 DNA reads as TGTGCCAGCAGCCAATATTTCGGGATTTTTGGTGCAATCTCTGGAAACACCATATATTTT. Amino acids: CASSQYFGIFGAISGNTIYF. The chain has TRBV3-1 (or the pseudogene TRBV3-2) and TRBJ1-3; D is undetermined. The CDR3 runs to 20 residues. V lost 2 bases and J 0 bases, leaving 23 bases between the germline ends. Germline V lookup: CDR1 LGHDT, CDR2 YNNKEL (reference sequence).

The rearrangement joins TRBV9 to TRBJ2-1; perhaps TRBD2 as D (7 bases). The CDR3 totals 16 residues. V lost 2 bases and J lost 3, with 15 bases in between. The germline V gene has CDR1 SGDLS and CDR2 YYNGEE. Here the CDR3 reads CASSVGGGGLYNEQFF. The DNA for the CDR3 is TGTGCCAGCAGCGTCGGGGGCGGGGGTCTCTACAATGAGCAGTTCTTC.

V usage is TRBV5-4 and J usage is TRBJ2-3, with 13 bases lining up with TRBD2. This CDR3 is built from 16 residues. The J segment lost 5 bases and the V segment lost 4 bases, leaving 7 bases of the junction unmatched. Germline values: CDR1 SGHNT, CDR2 YYREEE (reference sequence). For the CDR3, the DNA is TGTGCCAGCAGCCCAGGGACTAGCGGGGAAATAGATACGCAGTATTTT. Translated, it gives CASSPGTSGEIDTQYF. Full variable domain (missing parts from reference TRBV5-4 and TRBJ2-3): ETGVTQSPTHLIKTRGQQVTLRCSSQSGHNTVSWYQQALGQGPQFIFQYYREEENGRGNFPPRFSGLQFPNYSSELNVNALELDDSALYLCASSPGTSGEIDTQYFGPGTRLTVL.

J is TRBJ2-1 and V is TRBV5-5; 11 bases agree with TRBD2. Germline CDR1 SGHKS, CDR2 YYEKEE (reference sequence). This CDR3 is 15 amino acids long. The J segment lost 4 bases and the V segment lost 3 bases, leaving 3 bases of the junction unmatched. The DNA of the CDR3 is TGTGCCAGCAGCTCAACTAGCGGGGGTTACAATGAGCAGTTCTTC. Protein product: CASSSTSGGYNEQFF.

DNA of the CDR3: TGTGCCTGGTCTAGCGGACAGACGTACGAGCAGTACTTC. It encodes CAWSSGQTYEQYF. This chain joins TRBV30 and TRBJ2-7, with D possibly matching TRBD2 (7 bases). The germline V gene encodes CDR1 GTSNPN and CDR2 SVGIG (reference sequence). V lost 5 bases to trimming and J lost 4 bases, with 15 bases between them. The CDR3 sequence is 13 residues long.

The J gene is TRBJ1-2, the V gene TRBV6-2 or TRBV6-3; possible D gene TRBD1, 5 bases. The CDR3 length is 15 residues. The V end was cut by 6 bases, the J end by 3 bases, with 17 bases between. Germline CDR1 reads MNHEY; CDR2 reads SVGEGT. CDR3 nucleotides: TGTGCCAGCAGCCAAGTCGGGGGTTTAGACTATGGCTACACCTTC. This translates into CASSQVGGLDYGYTF.